The entry below describes one T cell receptor beta chain. The data are from a study of T cells expressing NK-cell markers. Germline V gives CDR1 DFQATT, CDR2 SNEGSKA (reference sequence). This CDR3 region has 18 residues. TCRdb re-called the 5' RACE reads, yielding one record per CDR3 amino acid sequence without DNA. The listing records 400,000 to 550,000 distinct CDR3 sequences. V usage is TRBV20-1 and J usage is TRBJ2-5; checking the TCRdb D call of TRBD2 is not possible without DNA. The receptor was derived from a woman aged 18 to 69 in good health. The specimen was blood T cells: a sorted CD56 or NKG2C T cell subset, CD4+ or CD8+ T cells, or bulk PBMC T cells (not recorded which). CDR3 sequence: CSARDHTSGRVAMETQYF.